The 13 T cell receptor beta chains in this list originate from one sample, sequenced in a study of Graves' ophthalmopathy and Graves' hyperthyroidism listed by TCRdb under 2018. Sequencing was carried out with an Illumina HiSeq 2000. For repertoire sequencing, the TCR beta CDR3 regions were amplified from RNA transcripts. The first round was an RT-PCR using HTBI primers with the Qiagen OneStep RT-PCR kit, and this first round was followed by a second-round multiplex PCR, then size selection and purification. Using fastp at Q25 and MiXCR, TCRdb reprocessed the public reads and kept productive beta chains. Merged by CDR3 protein, the rows form single entries marked with the most common genes and DNA. The sample has about 590,000 distinct CDR3 sequences on record, under 40% of them singletons. Clones ranked in the top ten supply about 4% of the sample. Sequencing was performed on peripheral blood or thyroid tissue (not recorded which). The receptors were gathered from an adult man with Graves' hyperthyroidism.

This clonotype appeared a few times. The rearrangement joins TRBV7-3 to TRBJ2-2; TRBD1 might be the D (6 bases). V gave up 5 bases and J gave up 1 base, with 11 bases separating them. This CDR3 has 15 amino acids. The germline CDR1 and CDR2 sequences are SGHTA and FQGTGA. The CDR3 protein is CASSQTGMNTGELFF. DNA of the CDR3: TGTGCCAGCAGCCAAACAGGGATGAACACCGGGGAGCTGTTTTTT.

This clonotype was seen repeatedly, ten times or more. The chain is built from TRBV7-9 and TRBJ2-7; D possibly corresponds to TRBD1 (5 bases). The CDR3 is 15 amino acids. The germline CDR1 and CDR2 sequences are SEHNR and FQNEAQ (reference sequence). V dropped 1 base and J dropped 0 bases, with 10 bases sitting between them. CDR3 nucleotide sequence: TGTGCCAGCAGCTTAGACAGGTCTAGCTCCTACGAGCAGTACTTC. The encoded protein is CASSLDRSSSYEQYF.

This chain links TRBV7-9 with TRBJ2-7; 10 bases line up with TRBD2. Germline V gives CDR1 SEHNR, CDR2 FQNEAQ (reference sequence). With V trimmed by 4 bases and J by 1 base, 4 bases remained unmatched. The CDR3 sequence is 15 residues long. The CDR3 region is CASSSETSGSYEQYF. The CDR3 coding sequence is TGTGCCAGCAGCTCTGAGACTAGCGGGTCCTACGAGCAGTACTTC.

This clonotype was observed at least ten times. The chain links TRBV28 to TRBJ2-7; D tentatively reads TRBD1 or TRBD2 (5 bases each). The CDR3 extends over 13 amino acids. Germline CDR1 is MDHEN and CDR2 is SYDVKM. V was pared by 2 bases and J by 6 bases, with 11 bases between. CDR3 DNA: TGTGCCAGCAGTTTAGGGGGATCTTTCGAGCAGTACTTC. Amino acids: CASSLGGSFEQYF.

Only a few counts were recorded for this clonotype. The rearrangement links TRBV4-1 to TRBJ1-4, with D possibly matching TRBD1 (6 bases). CDR1 and CDR2 (germline): MGHRA, YSYEKL. CDR3 length equals 15 residues. Deletions cut 2 bases from V and 6 bases from J, with 13 bases between. The CDR3, as DNA: TGCGCCAGCAGCCAAAACCAGGGGCAGGATGAAAAACTGTTTTTT. Translated: CASSQNQGQDEKLFF.

This clonotype was detected many times. V and J are TRBV20-1 and TRBJ2-2; D remains unclear. The germline CDR1 and CDR2 sequences are DFQATT and SNEGSKA (reference sequence). The CDR3 is 17 residues long. V shed 0 bases and J shed 2 bases, with 16 bases lying between them. This chain's CDR3 is CSARDLSKGSNTGELFF. The CDR3 DNA sequence: TGCAGTGCTAGAGATCTGTCGAAGGGCTCAAACACCGGGGAGCTGTTTTTT.

This clonotype occurred once. An end of the junction does not agree with germline; a read error may underlie this. The genes are TRBV19 and TRBJ1-5; 8 bases fit TRBD1. Looked up from germline, CDR1 is LNHDA and CDR2 is SQIVND (reference sequence). CDR3 length: 15 amino acids. This chain's CDR3 is CASSVPGQESQPQHF. The CDR3 nucleotides read TGTGCCAGTAGTGTACCGGGACAGGAAAGTCAGCCCCAGCACTTT.

The genes are TRBV11-2 and TRBJ2-2, with 9 positions matching TRBD2. The germline V gene encodes CDR1 SGHAT and CDR2 FQNNGV. The CDR3 is 14 residues long. Unmatched junction bases numbered 4, after V lost 1 base and J lost 10 bases. As DNA, the CDR3 is TGTGCCAGCAGCTTAGGTGAGCGGGGGGTGGAGCTGTTTTTT. Translating gives CASSLGERGVELFF.

This CDR3 is CASRRDRDLRGKLFF. CDR3 sequence (DNA): TGTGCCAGCAGAAGGGACCGGGACCTCAGGGGAAAACTGTTTTTT. This chain joins TRBV12-3 or TRBV12-4 and TRBJ1-4; perhaps TRBD1 as D (6 bases). Trimming removed 6 bases from V and 10 bases from J, with 21 bases in between. The CDR3 runs to 15 residues.

The rearrangement links TRBV19 to TRBJ1-5; D might be TRBD1 (5 bases). Germline lookup yields CDR1 LNHDA and CDR2 SQIVND (reference sequence). Trimming took 5 bases from V and 11 from J, leaving 28 bases between them. CDR3 length equals 17 residues. The CDR3 region has the DNA TGTGCCAGTAGTCTATTCGGGACTAGCGGAAACAAAGAGACCCAGCATTTT. It codes for CASSLFGTSGNKETQHF.

This clonotype was detected many times. This rearrangement joins TRBV7-6 to TRBJ2-5; TRBD2 is a possible D gene (6 bases). The CDR3 is 15 amino acids. V dropped 2 bases and J dropped 5 bases, with 15 bases sitting between them. Germline values: CDR1 SGHVS, CDR2 FNYEAQ. CDR3 in DNA: TGTGCCAGCAGCTTATTCCAGGGAGGCGAGGAGACCCAGTACTTC. Its translation: CASSLFQGGEETQYF.

As for this clonotype: As the CDR3 is not closed by the conserved phenylalanine or tryptophan, this likely results from a read error. The gene calls are TRBV10-2 and TRBJ1-1; 8 bases match TRBD1. The CDR3 totals 14 residues. CDR1 WSHSY and CDR2 SAAADI come from the germline V gene. The chain's CDR3 is CASRLGTGNTEAFS. In DNA form, the CDR3 reads TGCGCGAGCAGGTTAGGGACAGGGAACACTGAAGCTTTCTCT.

The V gene is TRBV29-1, the J gene TRBJ1-2; D may be TRBD1 (6 bases). Germline V lookup: CDR1 SQVTM, CDR2 ANQGSEA. V was shortened by 3 bases and J by 0 bases, with 11 bases between the two germline ends. The CDR3 extends over 14 amino acids. CDR3 bases: TGCAGCGTTGAGCGGGACACCCCTAACTATGGCTACACCTTC. Protein sequence: CSVERDTPNYGYTF.